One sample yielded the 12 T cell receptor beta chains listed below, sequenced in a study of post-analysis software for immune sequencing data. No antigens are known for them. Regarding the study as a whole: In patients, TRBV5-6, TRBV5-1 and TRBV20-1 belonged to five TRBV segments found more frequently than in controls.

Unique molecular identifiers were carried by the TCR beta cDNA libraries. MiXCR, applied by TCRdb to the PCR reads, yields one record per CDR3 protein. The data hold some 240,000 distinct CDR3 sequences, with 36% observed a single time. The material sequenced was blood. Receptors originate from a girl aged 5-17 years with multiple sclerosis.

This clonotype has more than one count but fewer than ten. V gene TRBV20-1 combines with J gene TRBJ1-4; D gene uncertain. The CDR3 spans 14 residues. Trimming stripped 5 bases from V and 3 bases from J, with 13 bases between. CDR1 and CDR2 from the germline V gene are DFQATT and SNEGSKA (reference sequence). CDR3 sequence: CSAVLDRSNEKLFF. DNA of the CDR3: TGCAGTGCTGTTTTGGATCGGTCTAATGAAAAACTGTTTTTT.

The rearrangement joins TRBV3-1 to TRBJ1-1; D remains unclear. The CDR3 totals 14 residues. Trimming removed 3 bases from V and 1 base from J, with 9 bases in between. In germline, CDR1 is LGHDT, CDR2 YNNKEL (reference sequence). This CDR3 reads CASSHGRTNTEAFF. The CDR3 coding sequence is TGTGCCAGCAGCCATGGCCGGACGAACACTGAAGCTTTCTTT.

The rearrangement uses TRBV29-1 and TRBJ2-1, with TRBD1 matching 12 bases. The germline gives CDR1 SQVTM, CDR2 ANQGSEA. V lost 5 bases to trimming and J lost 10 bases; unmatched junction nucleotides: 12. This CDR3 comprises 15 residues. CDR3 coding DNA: TGCAGCGTTAATAAGGTGGGACAGGGGGCTCGGGAGCAGTTCTTC. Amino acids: CSVNKVGQGAREQFF.

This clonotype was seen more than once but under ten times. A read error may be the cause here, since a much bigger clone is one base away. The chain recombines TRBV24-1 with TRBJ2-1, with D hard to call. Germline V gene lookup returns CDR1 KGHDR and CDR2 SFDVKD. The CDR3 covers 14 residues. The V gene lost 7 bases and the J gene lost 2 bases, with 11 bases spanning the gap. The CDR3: CATRDAYAYNEQFF. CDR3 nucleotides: TGTGCCACCAGGGATGCCTATGCCTACAATGAGCAGTTCTTC.

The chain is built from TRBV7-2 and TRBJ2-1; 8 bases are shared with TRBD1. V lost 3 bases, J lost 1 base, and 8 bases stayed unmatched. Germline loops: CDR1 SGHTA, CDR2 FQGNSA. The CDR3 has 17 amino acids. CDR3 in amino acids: CASSFWAGGLSYNEQFF. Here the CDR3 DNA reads TGTGCCAGCAGCTTTTGGGCAGGGGGCCTTTCCTACAATGAGCAGTTCTTC. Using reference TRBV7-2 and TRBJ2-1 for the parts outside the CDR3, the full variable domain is GAGVSQSPSNKVTEKGKDVELRCDPISGHTALYWYRQSLGQGLEFLIYFQGNSAPDKSGLPSDRFSAERTGGSVSTLTIQRTQQEDSAVYLCASSFWAGGLSYNEQFFGPGTRLTVL.

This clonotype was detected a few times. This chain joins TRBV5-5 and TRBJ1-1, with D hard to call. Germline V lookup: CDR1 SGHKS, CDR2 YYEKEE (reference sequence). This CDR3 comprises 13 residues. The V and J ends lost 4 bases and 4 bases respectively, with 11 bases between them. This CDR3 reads CASSHLMGTEAFF. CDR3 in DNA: TGTGCCAGCAGCCACCTAATGGGCACTGAAGCTTTCTTT.

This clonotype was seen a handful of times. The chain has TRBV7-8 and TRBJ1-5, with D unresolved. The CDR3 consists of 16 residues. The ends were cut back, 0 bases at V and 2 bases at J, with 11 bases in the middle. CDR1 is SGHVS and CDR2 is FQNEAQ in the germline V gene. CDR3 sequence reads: CASSLAKRVGNQPQHF. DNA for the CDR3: TGTGCCAGCAGCTTAGCGAAACGGGTTGGCAATCAGCCCCAGCATTTT.

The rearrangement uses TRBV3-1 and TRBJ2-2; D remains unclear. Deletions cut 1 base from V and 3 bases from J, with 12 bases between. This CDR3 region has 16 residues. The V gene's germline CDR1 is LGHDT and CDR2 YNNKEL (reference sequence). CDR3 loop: CASSQGFTTYTGELFF. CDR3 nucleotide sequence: TGTGCCAGCAGCCAAGGTTTTACTACTTACACCGGGGAGCTGTTTTTT.

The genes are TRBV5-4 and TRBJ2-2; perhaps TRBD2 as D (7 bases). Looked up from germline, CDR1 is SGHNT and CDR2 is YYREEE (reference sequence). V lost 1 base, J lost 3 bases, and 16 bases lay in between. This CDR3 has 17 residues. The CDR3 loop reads CASSLRRGGDYTGELFF. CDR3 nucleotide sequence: TGTGCCAGCAGCTTGAGGAGGGGGGGAGACTACACCGGGGAGCTGTTTTTT.

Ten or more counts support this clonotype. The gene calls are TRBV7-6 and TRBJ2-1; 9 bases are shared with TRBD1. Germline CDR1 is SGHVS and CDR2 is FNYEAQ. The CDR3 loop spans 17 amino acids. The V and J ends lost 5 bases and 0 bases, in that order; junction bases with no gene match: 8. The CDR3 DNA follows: TGTGCCAGCAGCGGACAGGGGAGGATAAGCTCCTACAATGAGCAGTTCTTC. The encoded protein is CASSGQGRISSYNEQFF.

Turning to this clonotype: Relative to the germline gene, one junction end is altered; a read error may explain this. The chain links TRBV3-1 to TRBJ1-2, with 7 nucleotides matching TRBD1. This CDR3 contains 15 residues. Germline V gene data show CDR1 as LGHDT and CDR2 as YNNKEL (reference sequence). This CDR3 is CASSQARGRYYGCTF. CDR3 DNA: TGTGCCAGCAGCCAAGCAAGGGGGCGCTACTATGGCTGCACCTTC. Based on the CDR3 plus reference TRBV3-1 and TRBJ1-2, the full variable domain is DTAVSQTPKYLVTQMGNDKSIKCEQNLGHDTMYWYKQDSKKFLKIMFSYNNKELIINETVPNRFSPKSPDKAHLNLHINSLELGDSAVYFCASSQARGRYYGCTFGSGTRLTVV.

The DNA for the CDR3 is TGCGCCAGCAGCTTGTCCGGCGGGGGGCCACCCTACAATGAGCAGTTCTTC. Translation gives CASSLSGGGPPYNEQFF. The chain couples TRBV5-1 to TRBJ2-1, with 8 bases fitting TRBD2. V was clipped by 1 base and J by 2 bases; unmatched bases: 8. CDR3 length: 17 amino acids. Germline lookup yields CDR1 SGHRS and CDR2 YFSETQ.